This T cell receptor beta chain came from a study of beta chain features in type 1 diabetes. The V end was cut by 0 bases, the J end by 4 bases, with 13 bases between. This CDR3 spans 15 amino acids. Germline V lookup: CDR1 MGHDK, CDR2 SYGVNS. cDNA synthesis used the whole RNA isolate, giving expressed TCRB sequences. Repertoires were generated with immunoSEQ multiplex PCR, while TCRdb's copy carries only in-frame clones and drops some. Among 350,000 to 400,000 clones listed, approximately 15% were seen once. There are a few counts of this clone. Input material: naive CD4+ T cells from blood. The sequence was collected from a woman aged 18-29 years in good health. The chain is built from TRBV25-1 and TRBJ2-7, with D tentatively TRBD1 (6 bases). As DNA, the CDR3 is TGTGCCAGCAGTGAATATAAAGGACAGTCATACGAGCAGTACTTC. Encoded protein: CASSEYKGQSYEQYF.